This TCR beta chain was documented in a study of cytomegalovirus exposure and HLA in healthy donors. Study results and caveats: A later analysis linked a missense variant in DCLRE1C to the trimming of TCR beta V and J genes. The investigators catalogued 164 TCR beta chains as cytomegalovirus-associated.

60 Vbeta and 13 Jbeta primers were used in PCR. Method: immunoSEQ multiplex PCR; TCRdb's copy keeps in-frame clones and lacks some. The sample has roughly 140,000 clones, roughly 82% seen once. A remark on this clone: Its antigen is not known.

The clonotype was recovered from a man younger than 45 in good health and CMV-seropositive. Sequencing was done on a sample of PBMCs.

The CDR3 here is CASSRLGLVEQYF. The CDR3, as DNA: TGTGCCAGCAGCCGCCTTGGACTAGTCGAGCAGTACTTC. The V gene is TRBV7-9, the J gene TRBJ2-7, with 7 positions matching TRBD2. Germline loops: CDR1 SEHNR, CDR2 FQNEAQ (reference sequence). CDR3 size: 13 residues. V lost 5 bases to trimming and J lost 6 bases; unmatched junction nucleotides: 7.